The 27 T cell receptor beta chains below all came from one sample that was sequenced in a study of blood T cell repertoires in COVID-19. Produced via immunoSEQ multiplex PCR; TCRdb's table is partial and in-frame only. The data contain tens of thousands of clones, 90% of them singletons. Sequenced input: peripheral blood. The receptor source for this set is an elderly woman with active or convalescent COVID-19.

This chain connects TRBV7-8 to TRBJ2-5; the D is unclear. The CDR3 is made up of 15 amino acids. Germline V CDR1 and CDR2: SGHVS, FQNEAQ. Trimming shortened V by 4 bases and J by 2 bases, and 14 bases separated the two germline ends. CDR3 loop: CASSYYSRVQETQYF. CDR3 in DNA: TGTGCCAGCAGCTATTATAGCCGGGTTCAAGAGACCCAGTACTTC. The full variable domain, its missing parts supplied by reference TRBV7-8 and TRBJ2-5, is GAGVSQSPRYKVAKRGQDVALRCDPISGHVSLFWYQQALGQGPEFLTYFQNEAQLDKSGLPSDRFFAERPEGSVSTLKIQRTQQEDSAVYLCASSYYSRVQETQYFGPGTRLLVL.

The chain uses TRBV27 and TRBJ1-2; D call uncertain. The germline V gene has CDR1 MNHEY and CDR2 SMNVEV (reference sequence). The V gene lost 0 bases and the J gene lost 6 bases, with 11 bases spanning the gap. The CDR3 has 14 amino acids. CDR3 region: CASSLSSGWDGYTF. As DNA, the CDR3 is TGTGCCAGCAGTTTATCGTCGGGGTGGGATGGCTACACCTTC.

This clone was seen more than once but under ten times. The CDR3 DNA is TGTGCCACCAGCAGAGATGAGGTAGCGGGCCTCTACTTC. The encoded protein is CATSRDEVAGLYF. The chain joins TRBV15 to TRBJ2-7; 7 bases map to TRBD2. The germline V gene has CDR1 LNHNV and CDR2 YYDKDF (reference sequence). The CDR3 is made up of 13 amino acids. The trim removed 0 bases at V and 13 bases at J, leaving 9 bases unmatched.

This clone came up a few times. J is TRBJ1-2 and V is TRBV28; 8 bases fit TRBD1. J was trimmed by 10 bases and V by 6 bases; bases with no gene match: 7. Per germline, CDR1 MDHEN and CDR2 SYDVKM. This CDR3 comprises 12 residues. This CDR3 reads CASSQGQEVYTF. The CDR3 nucleotides read TGTGCCAGCAGCCAGGGACAGGAAGTCTACACCTTC.

The count of this clone is one. This chain connects TRBV2 to TRBJ1-1; D not certain. CDR1 and CDR2 (germline): SNHLY, FYNNEI. Trimming removed 4 bases at V and 1 base at J, with 4 bases between. The CDR3 sequence is 12 residues long. CDR3 sequence reads: CASSGQNTEAFF. The CDR3 coding sequence is TGTGCCAGCAGTGGACAGAACACTGAAGCTTTCTTT.

The rearrangement joins TRBV5-5 to TRBJ1-6; D might be TRBD1 (5 bases). Trimming shortened V by 0 bases and J by 8 bases, and 12 bases separated the two germline ends. Germline lookup yields CDR1 SGHKS and CDR2 YYEKEE (reference sequence). The CDR3 consists of 15 residues. As DNA, the CDR3 is TGTGCCAGCAGCTTGGGGGTGGGGCTATATTCACCCCTCCACTTT. Translating it yields CASSLGVGLYSPLHF.

This chain joins TRBV18 and TRBJ2-7; 10 bases align to TRBD1. V trimming: 6 bases; J trimming: 3 bases; junction bases outside the gene matches: 2. Per germline, CDR1 KGHSH and CDR2 LQKENI. This CDR3 spans 13 amino acids. In DNA, the CDR3 is TGTGCCAGCTCTGGGACAGGGGTCTACGAGCAGTACTTC. Encoded protein: CASSGTGVYEQYF.

The rearrangement links TRBV4-3 to TRBJ1-4, with a tentative D call TRBD1 (6 bases). Germline V gene lookup returns CDR1 LGHNA and CDR2 YSLEER. V lost 0 bases and J 5 bases, leaving 13 bases between the germline ends. The CDR3 extends over 16 amino acids. CDR3 amino acids: CASSQDRGGGNEKLFF. In DNA, the CDR3 is TGCGCCAGCAGCCAAGATCGCGGGGGCGGGAATGAAAAACTGTTTTTT.

CDR3: CASSYSSTSGGYIAKNIQYF. CDR3 in DNA: TGTGCCAGCAGTTACTCCTCGACTAGCGGGGGATATATAGCCAAAAACATTCAGTACTTC. The rearrangement uses TRBV6-2 or TRBV6-3 and TRBJ2-4; 12 bases are shared with TRBD2. Trimming cost V 0 bases and J 0 bases; bases outside gene matches: 9. CDR1 and CDR2 (germline): MNHEY, SVGEGT. This CDR3 contains 20 residues.

The rearrangement links TRBV9 to TRBJ1-2, with TRBD1 matching over 10 bases. The junction had 9 bases not matched to a gene; V was cut back by 8 bases and J by 8 bases. This CDR3 contains 13 residues. Germline CDR1 is SGDLS and CDR2 is YYNGEE. CDR3 region: CASRRQGAWGYTF. CDR3 DNA sequence: TGTGCCAGTCGGAGACAGGGGGCATGGGGCTACACCTTC. Using reference TRBV9 and TRBJ1-2 for the parts outside the CDR3, the full variable domain is DSGVTQTPKHLITATGQRVTLRCSPRSGDLSVYWYQQSLDQGLQFLIQYYNGEERAKGNILERFSAQQFPDLHSELNLSSLELGDSALYFCASRRQGAWGYTFGSGTRLTVV.

The chain couples TRBV6-2 or TRBV6-3 to TRBJ2-7; D uncertain. The CDR3 length is 12 residues. Germline CDR1 is MNHEY and CDR2 is SVGEGT. With 5 bases removed from V and 3 bases from J, the gap between germline ends came to 8 bases. Here the CDR3 DNA reads TGTGCCAGCAGTATACCCTACTACGAGCAGTACTTC. This translates into CASSIPYYEQYF.

This chain uses TRBV15 with TRBJ2-1; possible D gene TRBD1, 6 bases. This CDR3 is 12 amino acids long. The V gene lost 5 bases and the J gene lost 9 bases, with 11 bases spanning the gap. Germline CDR1 LNHNV, CDR2 YYDKDF (reference sequence). CDR3 loop: CATSGTGSEQFF. As DNA, the CDR3 is TGTGCCACCAGCGGCACAGGGAGTGAGCAGTTCTTC. Full variable domain (remainder filled in from reference TRBV15 and TRBJ2-1): DAMVIQNPRYQVTQFGKPVTLSCSQTLNHNVMYWYQQKSSQAPKLLFHYYDKDFNNEADTPDNFQSRRPNTSFCFLDIRSPGLGDTAMYLCATSGTGSEQFFGPGTRLTVL.

This chain's CDR3 is CASSLSLLNYGYTF. CDR3 coding DNA: TGTGCCAGCAGTTTATCCCTCCTAAACTATGGCTACACCTTC. The J gene is TRBJ1-2, the V gene TRBV27; no firm D call. V was shortened by 0 bases and J by 2 bases, with 7 bases between the two germline ends. This CDR3 is 14 amino acids long. Germline V gene lookup returns CDR1 MNHEY and CDR2 SMNVEV (reference sequence).

This chain links TRBV19 with TRBJ2-1; TRBD2 agrees at 8 bases. The length of the CDR3 is 16 residues. J was trimmed by 1 base and V by 3 bases; bases with no gene match: 5. CDR1 is LNHDA, CDR2 SQIVND, per germline (reference sequence). The CDR3 protein is CASSIDSGTSYNEQFF. The CDR3, as DNA: TGTGCCAGTAGTATCGATAGCGGGACTTCCTACAATGAGCAGTTCTTC.

In its sample, this clone was seen once. This chain links TRBV6-4 with TRBJ2-5, with TRBD2 as a possible D gene (5 bases). This CDR3 contains 15 residues. Germline V CDR1 and CDR2: MRHNA, SNTAGT. Trimming took off 1 base at V and 6 bases at J, with 15 bases between the two ends. CDR3 nucleotide sequence: TGTGCCAGCAGTGACTGGGATCTATGGGAGCAGACCCAGTACTTC. Its protein is CASSDWDLWEQTQYF.

A remark on this clone: Other DNA sequences in the sample encode the same CDR3. The V gene is TRBV27, the J gene TRBJ2-7, with 9 bases that match TRBD1. V shed 2 bases and J 1 base; nucleotides not matched to a gene: 0. CDR1 and CDR2 (germline): MNHEY, SMNVEV (reference sequence). This CDR3 comprises 14 residues. The CDR3 DNA follows: TGTGCCAGCAGTTTAGGGACAGGGTCCTACGAGCAGTACTTC. Amino acid sequence: CASSLGTGSYEQYF.

V gene TRBV19 combines with J gene TRBJ2-1; 8 bases line up with TRBD2. V lost 3 bases to trimming and J lost 7 bases; unmatched junction nucleotides: 8. This CDR3 is built from 15 residues. From germline, CDR1 is LNHDA and CDR2 SQIVND (reference sequence). CDR3 DNA: TGTGCCAGTAGTATTCTCGGGGGGGCCTGGAATGAGCAGTTCTTC. Protein sequence: CASSILGGAWNEQFF.

For the CDR3, the DNA is TGTGCCAGCAGCCAGTCGGGACTAGCGACCACCGGGGAGCTGTTTTTT. Amino acids: CASSQSGLATTGELFF. The chain combines TRBV14 with TRBJ2-2; the match to TRBD2 covers 10 bases. After removal of 3 bases from V and 4 bases from J, the junction contained 5 bases not matched to a gene. This CDR3 has 16 residues. Germline lookup yields CDR1 SGHDN and CDR2 FVKESK.

The rearrangement links TRBV4-2 to TRBJ1-1; D possibly corresponds to TRBD1 (5 bases). The CDR3 is 18 amino acids. Germline V gene sequence: CDR1 LGHNA, CDR2 YNFKEQ. With 4 bases removed from V and 1 base from J, the gap between germline ends came to 22 bases. CDR3 nucleotides: TGTGCCAGCAGCCTACCTTTATTAGGTGGCAGGGCGAACACTGAAGCTTTCTTT. As protein: CASSLPLLGGRANTEAFF.

The CDR3 DNA follows: TGTGCCAGCAGCGATGACAGCAGGAATTACTATAGCAATCAGCCCCAGCATTTT. Translated, it gives CASSDDSRNYYSNQPQHF. The V and J genes are TRBV9 and TRBJ1-5; D is possibly TRBD1 (5 bases). Germline loops: CDR1 SGDLS, CDR2 YYNGEE. Trimming took off 3 bases at V and 0 bases at J, with 19 bases between the two ends. The CDR3 consists of 18 residues.

The DNA of the CDR3 is TGTGCCAGCAGCTTAGACCGGTTTGGAAACACCATATATTTT. Amino acids: CASSLDRFGNTIYF. This chain uses TRBV7-2 with TRBJ1-3; no clear D gene. Germline V CDR1 and CDR2: SGHTA, FQGNSA. V was cut by 1 base and J by 3 bases, with 7 bases left in between. The CDR3 runs 14 residues.

J is TRBJ2-7 and V is TRBV5-4, with D possibly TRBD2 on 5 matching bases. The V end was cut by 0 bases, the J end by 5 bases, with 6 bases between. Germline lookup yields CDR1 SGHNT and CDR2 YYREEE (reference sequence). CDR3 length equals 12 residues. The CDR3 is CASSLAGNEQYF. The CDR3 region has the DNA TGTGCCAGCAGCTTGGCGGGGAACGAGCAGTACTTC.

The chain is built from TRBV4-1 and TRBJ2-3, with 13 bases identical to TRBD2. CDR3 size: 14 residues. V shed 9 bases, J shed 5 bases, and the junction held 5 bases outside the gene matches. In germline, CDR1 is MGHRA, CDR2 YSYEKL. CDR3 sequence (DNA): TGCGCCAGTACTAGCGGGGGGGCACAAGATACGCAGTATTTT. Translating gives CASTSGGAQDTQYF.

CDR3 in DNA: TGTGCCAGTACCAACCGGGACAGTGTAAATCAGCCCCAGCATTTT. The encoded protein is CASTNRDSVNQPQHF. V gene TRBV19 combines with J gene TRBJ1-5; 7 bases align to TRBD1. The CDR3 loop spans 15 amino acids. The trim removed 7 bases at V and 4 bases at J, leaving 10 bases unmatched. In germline, CDR1 is LNHDA, CDR2 SQIVND (reference sequence).

V and J are TRBV30 and TRBJ1-3, with no clear D. Trimming stripped 5 bases from V and 5 bases from J, with 10 bases between. This CDR3 has 12 amino acids. Germline-derived CDR1 and CDR2 are GTSNPN and SVGIG (reference sequence). CDR3 residues: CAWASERNTIYF. CDR3 nucleotides: TGTGCCTGGGCCAGCGAACGAAACACCATATATTTT. Combining the CDR3 with reference TRBV30 and TRBJ1-3 gives the whole variable domain SQTIHQWPATLVQPVGSPLSLECTVEGTSNPNLYWYRQAAGRGLQLLFYSVGIGQISSEVPQNLSASRPQDRQFILSSKKLLLSDSGFYLCAWASERNTIYFGEGSWLTVV.

This chain connects TRBV10-2 to TRBJ2-1, with D possibly TRBD1 on 6 matching bases. There are 14 residues in the CDR3. V was cut by 4 bases and J by 8 bases, with 15 bases left in between. The germline V gene encodes CDR1 WSHSY and CDR2 SAAADI. CDR3 amino acids: CASSAGTTTDEQFF. CDR3 bases: TGCGCCAGCAGTGCCGGGACAACGACCGATGAGCAGTTCTTC.

The rearrangement joins TRBV5-4 to TRBJ2-1; 10 bases are shared with TRBD1. Germline V CDR1 and CDR2: SGHNT, YYREEE (reference sequence). V lost 0 bases to trimming and J lost 2 bases; unmatched junction nucleotides: 5. The CDR3 sequence is 17 residues long. This chain's CDR3 is CASSLGGDRGTYNEQFF. In nucleotides, the CDR3 is TGTGCCAGCAGCTTGGGGGGGGACAGGGGAACCTACAATGAGCAGTTCTTC.